What follows is one T cell receptor beta chain and its context. The data were taken from a study of blood T cell repertoires in COVID-19. Study-level information: PBMCs, B-cell-depleted T cells, or T cells were the source of the cDNA or gDNA that made up the material.

Source study methods: The assay estimated nucleated cells by amplifying reference gene primers. Assay used: immunoSEQ multiplex PCR; TCRdb lists only in-frame clones, some missing. V and J calls and clone size are as listed in that table; D and trimming were resolved from the DNA. The table lists 130,000 to 150,000 clones, 70% to 85% of them singletons. The sequenced sample was peripheral blood. This clonotype was sampled from a human donor in a cohort sampled during active COVID-19.

The DNA of the CDR3 is TGTGCCAGCAGCCAGACAGGGCGGGGCACAGATACGCAGTATTTT. Amino acid sequence: CASSQTGRGTDTQYF. The chain links TRBV7-3 to TRBJ2-3, with TRBD1 matching 7 bases. The CDR3 loop spans 15 amino acids. Germline values: CDR1 SGHTA, CDR2 FQGTGA. V lost 5 bases and J lost 1; bases outside the gene matches: 6.